A selection of T cell receptor beta chains follows, all from one sample in a study of cytomegalovirus exposure and HLA in healthy donors. The table came from immunoSEQ multiplex PCR; TCRdb's copy has only in-frame clones and leaves some out. The sample yields approximately 100,000 clones, around 80% seen once. Sequencing was done on a sample of PBMCs. The receptors shown here come from a woman in her 40s in good health and CMV-seronegative. The CDR3 runs from the conserved cysteine through the conserved F or W. D genes are given only for firm matches. Size is omitted from some rows. Given values are once, few, many or a class for expanded clones.

V gene: TRBV9; clone size: NA; D gene: TRBD1; J gene: TRBJ2-1; CDR3 protein: CASSVWTGGYNEQFF; CDR3 DNA: TGTGCCAGCAGCGTCTGGACAGGGGGCTACAATGAGCAGTTCTTC
V gene: TRBV15; clone size: NA; D gene: TRBD1; J gene: TRBJ2-7; CDR3 protein: CATSSKGQGSYEQYF; CDR3 DNA: TGTGCCACCAGCAGCAAGGGACAGGGCTCCTACGAGCAGTACTTC
V gene: TRBV19; clone size: few; D gene: NA; J gene: TRBJ2-7; CDR3 protein: CASSRGDSRHEQYF; CDR3 DNA: TGTGCCAGTAGTAGAGGTGACAGCCGCCACGAGCAGTACTTC
V gene: TRBV28; clone size: NA; D gene: TRBD1; J gene: TRBJ2-7; CDR3 protein: CASSPVKRGQRLYEQYF; CDR3 DNA: TGTGCCAGCAGTCCAGTTAAACGGGGACAGAGGCTATACGAGCAGTACTTC
V gene: TRBV28; clone size: NA; D gene: NA; J gene: TRBJ1-2; CDR3 protein: CATPTQDYGYTF; CDR3 DNA: TGTGCCACCCCCACACAGGACTATGGCTACACCTTC
V gene: TRBV10-3; clone size: NA; D gene: NA; J gene: TRBJ1-2; CDR3 protein: CAIRGDTTGMDGYTF; CDR3 DNA: TGTGCCATCAGAGGGGACACAACAGGGATGGATGGCTACACCTTC
V gene: TRBV6-6; clone size: NA; D gene: TRBD2; J gene: TRBJ2-3; CDR3 protein: CASSRGTSGGTNTQYF; CDR3 DNA: TGTGCCAGCAGTCGGGGGACTAGCGGGGGGACAAATACGCAGTATTTT
V gene: TRBV5-6; clone size: NA; D gene: TRBD2; J gene: TRBJ2-1; CDR3 protein: CASSLPTGGPRDEQFF; CDR3 DNA: TGTGCCAGCAGCTTACCCACGGGGGGGCCTAGGGATGAGCAGTTCTTC
V gene: TRBV7-9; clone size: few; D gene: NA; J gene: TRBJ1-1; CDR3 protein: CASSLVVATEAFF; CDR3 DNA: TGTGCCAGCAGCTTAGTGGTAGCCACTGAAGCTTTCTTT
V gene: TRBV28; clone size: NA; D gene: NA; J gene: TRBJ2-5; CDR3 protein: CASRQGGGVETQYF; CDR3 DNA: TGTGCCAGCAGACAGGGAGGGGGGGTGGAGACCCAGTACTTC
V gene: TRBV6-4; clone size: once; D gene: NA; J gene: TRBJ1-1; CDR3 protein: CASSVAAGVNTEAFF; CDR3 DNA: TGTGCCAGCAGTGTCGCGGCAGGGGTGAACACTGAAGCTTTCTTT
V gene: TRBV6-5; clone size: few; D gene: NA; J gene: TRBJ1-1; CDR3 protein: CASTAVGQNTEAFF; CDR3 DNA: TGTGCCAGCACCGCCGTTGGACAGAACACTGAAGCTTTCTTT
V gene: TRBV7-9; clone size: few; D gene: NA; J gene: TRBJ2-1; CDR3 protein: CASSLAGAGEQFF; CDR3 DNA: TGTGCCAGCAGCTTAGCGGGAGCGGGTGAGCAGTTCTTC
V gene: TRBV27; clone size: NA; D gene: TRBD1; J gene: TRBJ1-1; CDR3 protein: CASRTGTVNTEAFF; CDR3 DNA: TGTGCCAGCAGGACCGGGACAGTGAACACTGAAGCTTTCTTT
V gene: TRBV9; clone size: NA; D gene: NA; J gene: TRBJ1-2; CDR3 protein: CASSADSDSRYGYTF; CDR3 DNA: TGTGCCAGCAGCGCCGACTCGGACAGCCGGTATGGCTACACCTTC
V gene: TRBV29-1; clone size: NA; D gene: TRBD1; J gene: TRBJ1-1; CDR3 protein: CSVEVRQGGTEAFF; CDR3 DNA: TGCAGCGTTGAAGTCAGACAGGGGGGCACTGAAGCTTTCTTT
V gene: TRBV27; clone size: NA; D gene: TRBD2; J gene: TRBJ2-6; CDR3 protein: CASGGGYSGANVLTF; CDR3 DNA: TGTGCCAGCGGGGGGGGATACTCTGGGGCCAACGTCCTGACTTTC
V gene: TRBV19; clone size: NA; D gene: TRBD1; J gene: TRBJ2-7; CDR3 protein: CASSIAAGGRYEQYF; CDR3 DNA: TGTGCCAGTAGTATAGCGGCAGGGGGCCGATACGAGCAGTACTTC
V gene: TRBV27; clone size: NA; D gene: NA; J gene: TRBJ2-7; CDR3 protein: CASSLGGLYEQYF; CDR3 DNA: TGTGCCAGCAGTTTGGGAGGTCTCTACGAGCAGTACTTC
V gene: TRBV19; clone size: NA; D gene: NA; J gene: TRBJ1-2; CDR3 protein: CASSITGANYGYTF; CDR3 DNA: TGTGCCAGTAGTATTACAGGCGCTAACTATGGCTACACCTTC
V gene: TRBV5-4; clone size: NA; D gene: NA; J gene: TRBJ2-4; CDR3 protein: CASSSSEVDKSGNIQYF; CDR3 DNA: TGTGCCAGCAGCTCCTCTGAAGTCGACAAGAGCGGAAACATTCAGTACTTC
V gene: TRBV30; clone size: NA; D gene: NA; J gene: TRBJ1-1; CDR3 protein: CAWSAQGYTEAFF; CDR3 DNA: TGTGCCTGGAGCGCCCAGGGATACACTGAAGCTTTCTTT
V gene: TRBV4-3; clone size: NA; D gene: NA; J gene: TRBJ2-5; CDR3 protein: CASSKGVGTLETQYF; CDR3 DNA: TGCGCCAGCAGCAAAGGGGTAGGGACTTTAGAGACCCAGTACTTC
V gene: TRBV4-3; clone size: NA; D gene: NA; J gene: TRBJ1-6; CDR3 protein: CASSQDEPRSSPLHF; CDR3 DNA: TGCGCCAGCAGCCAAGATGAGCCTAGGAGTTCACCCCTCCACTTT
V gene: TRBV7-9; clone size: NA; D gene: NA; J gene: TRBJ1-2; CDR3 protein: CSTAGLRYGYTF; CDR3 DNA: TGTTCCACTGCAGGGCTCCGGTATGGCTACACCTTC
V gene: TRBV4-1; clone size: NA; D gene: NA; J gene: TRBJ1-6; CDR3 protein: CASSQASSPLHF; CDR3 DNA: TGCGCCAGCAGCCAAGCGAGCTCACCCCTCCACTTT
V gene: TRBV11-2; clone size: NA; D gene: TRBD2; J gene: TRBJ2-4; CDR3 protein: CASSHTTSGGNIQYF; CDR3 DNA: TGTGCCAGCAGCCATACGACTAGCGGTGGAAACATTCAGTACTTC
V gene: TRBV19; clone size: NA; D gene: NA; J gene: TRBJ1-1; CDR3 protein: CASRDSPSGPEAFF; CDR3 DNA: TGTGCCAGTAGGGACAGTCCGTCGGGGCCTGAAGCTTTCTTT
V gene: TRBV7-8; clone size: once; D gene: NA; J gene: TRBJ2-7; CDR3 protein: CASSLGAFSWYSYEQYF; CDR3 DNA: TGTGCCAGCAGCTTAGGGGCATTTTCGTGGTACTCCTACGAGCAGTACTTC
V gene: TRBV9; clone size: NA; D gene: TRBD1; J gene: TRBJ2-7; CDR3 protein: CASSVGGTGDAEQYF; CDR3 DNA: TGTGCCAGCAGCGTAGGAGGGACAGGGGATGCCGAGCAGTACTTC
V gene: TRBV2; clone size: NA; D gene: NA; J gene: TRBJ2-4; CDR3 protein: CASRAAGQRDF; CDR3 DNA: TGTGCCAGCAGGGCTGCGGGACAGAGGGACTTC
V gene: TRBV7-2; clone size: NA; D gene: TRBD1; J gene: TRBJ1-2; CDR3 protein: CASSPRQGRGYGYTF; CDR3 DNA: TGTGCCAGCAGCCCGAGACAGGGTAGAGGCTATGGCTACACCTTC
V gene: TRBV4-3; clone size: NA; D gene: NA; J gene: TRBJ1-4; CDR3 protein: CASSQDRRVGEKLFF; CDR3 DNA: TGCGCCAGCAGCCAAGATAGGAGGGTGGGAGAAAAACTGTTTTTT
V gene: TRBV7-9; clone size: NA; D gene: TRBD2; J gene: TRBJ2-1; CDR3 protein: CASSRSREDYNEQFF; CDR3 DNA: TGTGCCAGCAGCCGTTCGCGGGAGGACTACAATGAGCAGTTCTTC
V gene: TRBV7-2; clone size: once; D gene: NA; J gene: TRBJ1-1; CDR3 protein: CASSSGAWDINTEAFF; CDR3 DNA: TGTGCCAGCAGCTCCGGCGCGTGGGACATTAACACTGAAGCTTTCTTT
V gene: TRBV7-9; clone size: NA; D gene: TRBD1; J gene: TRBJ1-1; CDR3 protein: CASSFGPGQANTEAFF; CDR3 DNA: TGTGCCAGCAGCTTTGGCCCCGGACAGGCGAACACTGAAGCTTTCTTT
V gene: TRBV15; clone size: NA; D gene: NA; J gene: TRBJ2-1; CDR3 protein: CATSRGGVPLSGNEQFF; CDR3 DNA: TGTGCCACCAGCAGAGGCGGGGTCCCTCTCTCTGGCAATGAGCAGTTCTTC
V gene: TRBV7-8; clone size: few; D gene: TRBD1; J gene: TRBJ2-5; CDR3 protein: CASSLASGTEPQETQYF; CDR3 DNA: TGTGCCAGCAGCTTAGCGTCCGGGACAGAGCCCCAAGAGACCCAGTACTTC
V gene: TRBV28; clone size: few; D gene: NA; J gene: TRBJ2-7; CDR3 protein: CASIPLEGKVIDEQYF; CDR3 DNA: TGTGCCAGCATACCCCTGGAGGGGAAGGTGATAGACGAGCAGTACTTC
V gene: TRBV28; clone size: NA; D gene: NA; J gene: TRBJ1-5; CDR3 protein: CASGPEPQHF; CDR3 DNA: TGTGCCAGCGGGCCGGAGCCCCAGCATTTT
V gene: TRBV6-5; clone size: NA; D gene: NA; J gene: TRBJ1-4; CDR3 protein: CASSYSTSGEALFF; CDR3 DNA: TGTGCCAGCAGTTACTCGACCTCCGGGGAAGCACTGTTTTTT
V gene: TRBV30; clone size: NA; D gene: NA; J gene: TRBJ2-2; CDR3 protein: CAWSVGPGELFF; CDR3 DNA: TGTGCCTGGAGTGTTGGGCCCGGGGAGCTGTTTTTT
V gene: TRBV27; clone size: NA; D gene: TRBD2; J gene: TRBJ2-3; CDR3 protein: CASSSGSLDTQYF; CDR3 DNA: TGTGCCAGCAGTAGCGGGAGCTTAGATACGCAGTATTTT
V gene: TRBV5-1; clone size: once; D gene: NA; J gene: TRBJ1-1; CDR3 protein: CASSLGGRAGNTEAFF; CDR3 DNA: TGCGCCAGCAGCTTGGGAGGGCGGGCGGGGAACACTGAAGCTTTCTTT
V gene: TRBV4-3; clone size: NA; D gene: NA; J gene: TRBJ2-5; CDR3 protein: CASSQGREQTQYF; CDR3 DNA: TGCGCCAGCAGCCAAGGCAGGGAACAGACCCAGTACTTC
V gene: TRBV7-9; clone size: NA; D gene: NA; J gene: TRBJ2-1; CDR3 protein: CASSFGVPGVAQFF; CDR3 DNA: TGTGCCAGCAGCTTTGGCGTCCCCGGAGTTGCGCAGTTCTTC
V gene: TRBV28; clone size: few; D gene: NA; J gene: TRBJ1-3; CDR3 protein: CASSLWRENTIYF; CDR3 DNA: TGTGCCAGCAGTTTATGGCGGGAAAACACCATATATTTT
V gene: TRBV4-3; clone size: NA; D gene: NA; J gene: TRBJ1-2; CDR3 protein: CASSQGMSGLYGYTF; CDR3 DNA: TGCGCCAGCAGCCAAGGGATGTCAGGCCTCTATGGCTACACCTTC
V gene: TRBV19; clone size: NA; D gene: TRBD1; J gene: TRBJ1-1; CDR3 protein: CASSPGTGGAHTEAFF; CDR3 DNA: TGTGCCAGTAGCCCCGGGACAGGGGGCGCGCACACTGAAGCTTTCTTT
V gene: TRBV4-3; clone size: NA; D gene: TRBD1; J gene: TRBJ1-2; CDR3 protein: CASSQDHWDRVGANYGYTF; CDR3 DNA: TGCGCCAGCAGCCAAGATCACTGGGACAGGGTGGGAGCTAACTATGGCTACACCTTC
V gene: TRBV28; clone size: NA; D gene: NA; J gene: TRBJ1-1; CDR3 protein: CASSLALPIGDTEAFF; CDR3 DNA: TGTGCCAGCAGCTTGGCCCTCCCCATCGGGGACACTGAAGCTTTCTTT
V gene: TRBV6-5; clone size: NA; D gene: NA; J gene: TRBJ1-2; CDR3 protein: CASSVATSIGYTF; CDR3 DNA: TGTGCCAGCAGCGTGGCCACCTCCATTGGCTACACCTTC